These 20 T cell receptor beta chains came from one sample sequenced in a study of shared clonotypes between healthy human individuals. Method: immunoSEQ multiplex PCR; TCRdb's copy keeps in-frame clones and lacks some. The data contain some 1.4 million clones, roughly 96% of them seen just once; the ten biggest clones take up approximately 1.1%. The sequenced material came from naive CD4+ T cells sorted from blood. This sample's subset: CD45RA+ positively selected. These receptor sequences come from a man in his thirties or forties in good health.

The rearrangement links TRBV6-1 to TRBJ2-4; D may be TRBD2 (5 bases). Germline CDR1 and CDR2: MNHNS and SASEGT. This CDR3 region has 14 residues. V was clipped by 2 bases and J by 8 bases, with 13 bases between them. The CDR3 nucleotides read TGTGCCAGCAGTGAATCCCAAAGGACTCACATTCAGTACTTC. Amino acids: CASSESQRTHIQYF.

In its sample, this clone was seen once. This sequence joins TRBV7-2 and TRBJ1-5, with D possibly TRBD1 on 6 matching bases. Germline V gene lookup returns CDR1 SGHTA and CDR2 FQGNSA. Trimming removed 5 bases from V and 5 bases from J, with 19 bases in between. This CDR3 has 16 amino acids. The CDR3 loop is CASSPTGTLRDQPQHF. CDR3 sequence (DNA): TGTGCCAGCAGCCCTACAGGGACACTCCGCGATCAGCCCCAGCATTTT.

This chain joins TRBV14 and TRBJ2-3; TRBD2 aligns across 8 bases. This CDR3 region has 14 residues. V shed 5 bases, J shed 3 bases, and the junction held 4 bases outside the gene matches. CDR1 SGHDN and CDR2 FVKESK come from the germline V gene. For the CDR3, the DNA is TGTGCCAGCAGCTCGAGCGGGAGTACAGATACGCAGTATTTT. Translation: CASSSSGSTDTQYF.

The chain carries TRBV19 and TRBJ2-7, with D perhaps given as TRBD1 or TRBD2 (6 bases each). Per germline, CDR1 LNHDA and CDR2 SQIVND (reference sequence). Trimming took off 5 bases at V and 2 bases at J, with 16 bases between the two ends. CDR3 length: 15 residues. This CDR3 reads CASSESRGPTYEQYF. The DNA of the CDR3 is TGTGCCAGTAGTGAATCCCGGGGGCCGACCTACGAGCAGTACTTC.

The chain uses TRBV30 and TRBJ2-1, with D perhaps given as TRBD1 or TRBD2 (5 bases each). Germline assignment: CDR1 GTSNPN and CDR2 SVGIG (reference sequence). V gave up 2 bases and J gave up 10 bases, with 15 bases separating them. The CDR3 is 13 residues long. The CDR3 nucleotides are TGTGCCTGGAGTTCCCTCTGGGACGGCGAGCAGTTCTTC. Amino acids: CAWSSLWDGEQFF. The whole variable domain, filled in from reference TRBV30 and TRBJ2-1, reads SQTIHQWPATLVQPVGSPLSLECTVEGTSNPNLYWYRQAAGRGLQLLFYSVGIGQISSEVPQNLSASRPQDRQFILSSKKLLLSDSGFYLCAWSSLWDGEQFFGPGTRLTVL.

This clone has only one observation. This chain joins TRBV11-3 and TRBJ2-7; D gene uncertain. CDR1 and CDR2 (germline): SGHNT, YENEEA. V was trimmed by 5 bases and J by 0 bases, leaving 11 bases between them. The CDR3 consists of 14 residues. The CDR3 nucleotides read TGTGCCAGCAGCCCAGGACCGCTCTCCTACGAGCAGTACTTC. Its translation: CASSPGPLSYEQYF.

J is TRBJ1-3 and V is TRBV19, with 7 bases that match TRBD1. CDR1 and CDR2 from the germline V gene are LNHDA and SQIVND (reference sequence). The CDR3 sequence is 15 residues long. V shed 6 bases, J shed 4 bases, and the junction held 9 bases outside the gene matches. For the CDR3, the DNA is TGTGCCAGTAGACGCCGGACAGGAGCGGGAAACACCATATATTTT. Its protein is CASRRRTGAGNTIYF.

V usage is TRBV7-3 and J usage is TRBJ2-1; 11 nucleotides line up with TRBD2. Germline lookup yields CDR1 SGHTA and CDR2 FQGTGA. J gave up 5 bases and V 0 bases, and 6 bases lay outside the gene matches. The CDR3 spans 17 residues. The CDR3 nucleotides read TGTGCCAGCAGCTTAACCGTTACTAGCGGGAGCCACAATGAGCAGTTCTTC. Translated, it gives CASSLTVTSGSHNEQFF. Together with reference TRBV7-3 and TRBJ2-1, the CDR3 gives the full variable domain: GAGVSQTPSNKVTEKGKYVELRCDPISGHTALYWYRQSLGQGPEFLIYFQGTGAADDSGLPNDRFFAVRPEGSVSTLKIQRTERGDSAVYLCASSLTVTSGSHNEQFFGPGTRLTVL.

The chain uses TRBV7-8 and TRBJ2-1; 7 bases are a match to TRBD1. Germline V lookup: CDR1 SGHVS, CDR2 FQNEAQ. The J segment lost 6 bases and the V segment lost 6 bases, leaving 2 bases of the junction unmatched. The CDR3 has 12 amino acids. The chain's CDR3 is CASRQGTNEQFF. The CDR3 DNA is TGTGCCAGCAGACAGGGGACCAATGAGCAGTTCTTC.

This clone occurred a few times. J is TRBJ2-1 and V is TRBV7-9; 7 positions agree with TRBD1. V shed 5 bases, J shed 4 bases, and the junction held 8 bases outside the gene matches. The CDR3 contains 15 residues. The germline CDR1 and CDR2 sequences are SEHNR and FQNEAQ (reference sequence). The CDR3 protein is CASSPKPGQYNEQFF. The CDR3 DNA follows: TGTGCCAGCAGCCCCAAGCCGGGACAGTACAATGAGCAGTTCTTC. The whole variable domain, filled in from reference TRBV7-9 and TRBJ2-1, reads DTGVSQNPRHKITKRGQNVTFRCDPISEHNRLYWYRQTLGQGPEFLTYFQNEAQLEKSRLLSDRFSAERPKGSFSTLEIQRTEQGDSAMYLCASSPKPGQYNEQFFGPGTRLTVL.

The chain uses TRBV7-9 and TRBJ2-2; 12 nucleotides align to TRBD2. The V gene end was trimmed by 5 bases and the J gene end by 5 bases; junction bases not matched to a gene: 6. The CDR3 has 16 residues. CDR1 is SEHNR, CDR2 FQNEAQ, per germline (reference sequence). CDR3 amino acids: CASSLGTSGRTGELFF. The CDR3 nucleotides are TGTGCCAGCAGCCTGGGCACTAGCGGGAGGACCGGGGAGCTGTTTTTT.

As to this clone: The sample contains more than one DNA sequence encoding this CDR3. CDR3 coding DNA: TGTGCCAGCAGTGAATCAGGGATCTCTGGGGCCAACGTCCTGACTTTC. Translated, it gives CASSESGISGANVLTF. V is TRBV25-1 and J is TRBJ2-6, with TRBD1 as a possible D gene (5 bases). V was shortened by 1 base and J by 0 bases, with 7 bases between the two germline ends. This CDR3 is built from 16 residues. Germline V gene lookup returns CDR1 MGHDK and CDR2 SYGVNS.

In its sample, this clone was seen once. CDR3 loop: CASSLSPEGYGYTF. CDR3 sequence (DNA): TGTGCCAGCAGCTTATCGCCCGAGGGATATGGCTACACCTTC. This chain links TRBV7-2 with TRBJ1-2; unclear D gene. This CDR3 is 14 amino acids long. Trimming left V 2 bases short and J 5 bases short, with 12 bases between. Germline CDR1 reads SGHTA; CDR2 reads FQGNSA.

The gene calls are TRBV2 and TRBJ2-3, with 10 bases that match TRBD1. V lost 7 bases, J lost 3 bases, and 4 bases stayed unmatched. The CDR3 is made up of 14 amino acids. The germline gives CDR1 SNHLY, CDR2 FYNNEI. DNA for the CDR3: TGTGCCAGCACCCGGGACAGGGGAACAGATACGCAGTATTTT. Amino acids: CASTRDRGTDTQYF.

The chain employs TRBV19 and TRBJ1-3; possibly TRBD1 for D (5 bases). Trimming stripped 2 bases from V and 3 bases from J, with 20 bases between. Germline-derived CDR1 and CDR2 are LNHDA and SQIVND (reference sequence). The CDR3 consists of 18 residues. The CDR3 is CASSILGQMPLGGNTIYF. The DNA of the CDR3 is TGTGCCAGTAGTATACTCGGACAAATGCCTCTCGGTGGAAACACCATATATTTT.

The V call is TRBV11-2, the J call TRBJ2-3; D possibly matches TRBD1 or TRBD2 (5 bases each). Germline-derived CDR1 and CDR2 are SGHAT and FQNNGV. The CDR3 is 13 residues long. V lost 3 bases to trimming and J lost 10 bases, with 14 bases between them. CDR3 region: CASSFMGDRPQYF. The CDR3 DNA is TGTGCCAGCAGCTTCATGGGGGATAGACCGCAGTATTTT.

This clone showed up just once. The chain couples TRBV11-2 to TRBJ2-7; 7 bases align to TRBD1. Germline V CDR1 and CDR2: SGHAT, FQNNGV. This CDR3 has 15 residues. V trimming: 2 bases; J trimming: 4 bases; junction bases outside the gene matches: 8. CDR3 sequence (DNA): TGTGCCAGCAGCTTAAGGACAGGAGAATCGTACGAGCAGTACTTC. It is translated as CASSLRTGESYEQYF.

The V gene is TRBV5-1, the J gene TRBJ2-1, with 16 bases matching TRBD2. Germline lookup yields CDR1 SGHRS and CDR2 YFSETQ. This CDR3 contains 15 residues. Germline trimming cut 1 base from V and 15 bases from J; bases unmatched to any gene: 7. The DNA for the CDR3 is TGCGCCAGCAGCTTGCAGGGACTAGCGGGAGGGTCGTGGTTCTTC. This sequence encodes CASSLQGLAGGSWFF.

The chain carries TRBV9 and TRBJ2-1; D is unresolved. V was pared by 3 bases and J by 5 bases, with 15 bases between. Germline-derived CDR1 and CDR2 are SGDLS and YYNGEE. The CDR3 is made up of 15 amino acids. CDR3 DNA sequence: TGTGCCAGCAGCGATCGGCCCCTCGCAGACAATGAGCAGTTCTTC. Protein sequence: CASSDRPLADNEQFF.

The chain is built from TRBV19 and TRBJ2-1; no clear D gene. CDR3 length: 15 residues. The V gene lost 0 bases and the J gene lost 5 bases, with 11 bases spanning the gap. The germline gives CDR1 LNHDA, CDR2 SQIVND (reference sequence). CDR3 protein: CASSIDGSRNNEQFF. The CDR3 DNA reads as TGTGCCAGTAGTATAGACGGGTCTAGAAACAATGAGCAGTTCTTC.